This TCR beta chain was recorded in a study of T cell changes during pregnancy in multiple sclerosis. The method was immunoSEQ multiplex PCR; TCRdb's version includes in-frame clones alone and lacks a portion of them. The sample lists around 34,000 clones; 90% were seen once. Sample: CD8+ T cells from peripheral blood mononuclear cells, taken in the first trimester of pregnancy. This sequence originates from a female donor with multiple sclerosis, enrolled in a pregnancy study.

The CDR3 bases are TGTGCCAGCTCACCCCCCTTGAGACAGGAGACCCAGTACTTC. This sequence encodes CASSPPLRQETQYF. The chain couples TRBV18 to TRBJ2-5; a possible D gene is TRBD1 (5 bases). CDR3 length: 14 residues. Germline values: CDR1 KGHSH, CDR2 LQKENI. V was cut by 3 bases and J by 5 bases, with 13 bases left in between.